This is a list of T cell receptor beta chains from one sample in a study of T-cell memory formation after mild COVID-19. TCRdb reprocessed the 5' RACE reads with MiXCR, giving one entry per CDR3 protein. Of approximately 500,000 distinct CDR3 sequences in the sample, 25% are singletons; the top ten hold around 13%. Sequencing input: PBMCs or a T cell subset sorted from them (not recorded which). Receptor source: an adult woman who had mild COVID-19 (a few samples of this study predate the infection). Cell type and time point are not known. Both conserved end residues are part of each CDR3. Fields, in order: J gene, D gene, clone size, V gene, CDR3 protein, CDR3 DNA. A D gene is named only where the DNA matches it firmly. A clone size is listed for some rows: how often the clone was seen (once, few, many), or a class if it is expanded.

J gene: TRBJ2-2; D gene: -; clone size: once; V gene: TRBV20-1; CDR3 protein: CSARDFGGNTGELFF; CDR3 DNA: TGCAGTGCTAGAGATTTTGGAGGGAACACCGGGGAGCTGTTTTTT
J gene: TRBJ1-2; D gene: TRBD1; clone size: -; V gene: TRBV6-1; CDR3 protein: CASSDGHSGTAYGYTF; CDR3 DNA: TGTGCCAGCAGTGACGGCCATTCCGGGACAGCTTATGGCTACACCTTC
J gene: TRBJ2-7; D gene: -; clone size: -; V gene: TRBV2; CDR3 protein: CASNPQGYEQYF; CDR3 DNA: TGTGCCAGCAATCCACAGGGTTACGAGCAGTACTTC
J gene: TRBJ2-5; D gene: -; clone size: few; V gene: TRBV12-3/TRBV12-4; CDR3 protein: CASSPSRRGASRTQYF; CDR3 DNA: TGTGCCAGCAGTCCTTCGAGAAGGGGCGCCTCAAGGACCCAGTACTTC
J gene: TRBJ2-7; D gene: -; clone size: -; V gene: TRBV3-1; CDR3 protein: CASSQGLFYEQYF; CDR3 DNA: TGTGCCAGCAGCCAAGGACTGTTCTACGAGCAGTACTTC
J gene: TRBJ2-1; D gene: TRBD2; clone size: -; V gene: TRBV13; CDR3 protein: CASSSGGASYNEQFF; CDR3 DNA: TGTGCCAGCAGCTCCGGGGGGGCCTCCTACAATGAGCAGTTCTTC
J gene: TRBJ2-5; D gene: -; clone size: -; V gene: TRBV5-6; CDR3 protein: CASSLTQTGTQQETQYF; CDR3 DNA: TGTGCCAGCAGCTTGACGCAGACCGGGACACAACAAGAGACCCAGTACTTC
J gene: TRBJ2-7; D gene: -; clone size: many; V gene: TRBV24-1; CDR3 protein: CATPGEGRTSYEQYF; CDR3 DNA: TGTGCCACCCCCGGCGAGGGCCGAACCTCCTACGAGCAGTACTTC
J gene: TRBJ2-2; D gene: -; clone size: few; V gene: TRBV7-3; CDR3 protein: CASSLNQPGELFF; CDR3 DNA: TGTGCCAGCAGCTTAAATCAGCCCGGGGAGCTGTTTTTT
J gene: TRBJ2-7; D gene: -; clone size: -; V gene: TRBV12-3/TRBV12-4; CDR3 protein: CASKSSADYEQYF; CDR3 DNA: TGTGCCAGCAAATCCTCTGCGGATTACGAGCAGTACTTC
J gene: TRBJ2-1; D gene: -; clone size: few; V gene: TRBV5-1; CDR3 protein: CASSLGTTHEQFF; CDR3 DNA: TGCGCCAGCAGCTTGGGGACTACGCATGAGCAGTTCTTC
J gene: TRBJ1-2; D gene: -; clone size: few; V gene: TRBV12-3/TRBV12-4; CDR3 protein: CASSLRGRNYGYTF; CDR3 DNA: TGTGCCAGCAGTTTACGGGGGCGTAACTATGGCTACACCTTC
J gene: TRBJ1-2; D gene: -; clone size: -; V gene: TRBV3-1; CDR3 protein: CASSQERTEGRGYGYTF; CDR3 DNA: TGTGCCAGCAGCCAAGAGAGGACAGAAGGAAGGGGCTATGGCTACACCTTC
J gene: TRBJ1-1; D gene: -; clone size: -; V gene: TRBV20-1; CDR3 protein: CSARDLSRGLRGIEAFF; CDR3 DNA: TGCAGTGCTAGGGATTTAAGCCGGGGATTACGGGGGATTGAAGCTTTCTTT
J gene: TRBJ2-7; D gene: TRBD2; clone size: few; V gene: TRBV7-2; CDR3 protein: CASSLELAGGLREQYF; CDR3 DNA: TGTGCCAGCAGCTTAGAGCTTGCGGGAGGGCTCCGCGAGCAGTACTTC
J gene: TRBJ2-7; D gene: -; clone size: few; V gene: TRBV5-1; CDR3 protein: CASSSDPNLDYEQYF; CDR3 DNA: TGCGCCAGCAGCTCAGATCCCAACCTAGATTACGAGCAGTACTTC
J gene: TRBJ2-1; D gene: TRBD1; clone size: many; V gene: TRBV4-1; CDR3 protein: CASSHTGTGVNEQFF; CDR3 DNA: TGCGCCAGCAGCCACACCGGGACAGGGGTCAATGAGCAGTTCTTC
J gene: TRBJ2-1; D gene: -; clone size: few; V gene: TRBV5-4; CDR3 protein: CASSLVTRQYNEQFF; CDR3 DNA: TGTGCCAGCAGCTTAGTTACGAGACAGTACAATGAGCAGTTCTTC
J gene: TRBJ2-7; D gene: TRBD1; clone size: few; V gene: TRBV4-1; CDR3 protein: CASSRGTGEIYEQYF; CDR3 DNA: TGCGCCAGCAGCCGGGGAACAGGGGAGATCTACGAGCAGTACTTC
J gene: TRBJ2-1; D gene: -; clone size: many; V gene: TRBV6-2/TRBV6-3; CDR3 protein: CASSSSTGRSYNEQFF; CDR3 DNA: TGTGCCAGCAGTTCCTCGACTGGGAGATCCTACAATGAGCAGTTCTTC
J gene: TRBJ2-5; D gene: -; clone size: few; V gene: TRBV10-3; CDR3 protein: CAISGQRGQETQYF; CDR3 DNA: TGTGCCATCAGTGGACAGCGTGGCCAAGAGACCCAGTACTTC
J gene: TRBJ2-1; D gene: TRBD1; clone size: -; V gene: TRBV18; CDR3 protein: CASSPRDSNSYNEQFF; CDR3 DNA: TGTGCCAGCTCACCCCGGGACAGCAATTCCTACAATGAGCAGTTCTTC
J gene: TRBJ1-1; D gene: TRBD1; clone size: -; V gene: TRBV20-1; CDR3 protein: CSARDEGTGMNTEAFF; CDR3 DNA: TGCAGTGCTAGAGATGAGGGGACAGGGATGAACACTGAAGCTTTCTTT
J gene: TRBJ1-2; D gene: TRBD1; clone size: -; V gene: TRBV5-1; CDR3 protein: CASSTGQGYGYTF; CDR3 DNA: TGCGCCAGCAGCACTGGACAGGGCTATGGCTACACCTTC
J gene: TRBJ1-5; D gene: -; clone size: -; V gene: TRBV5-1; CDR3 protein: CASSLEGDSNQPQHF; CDR3 DNA: TGCGCCAGCAGCTTGGAGGGGGATAGCAATCAGCCCCAGCATTTT
J gene: TRBJ2-7; D gene: -; clone size: few; V gene: TRBV27; CDR3 protein: CASSPGPRSSSYEQYF; CDR3 DNA: TGTGCCAGCAGCCCGGGGCCTCGGAGTAGCTCCTACGAGCAGTACTTC
J gene: TRBJ1-2; D gene: -; clone size: few; V gene: TRBV12-3/TRBV12-4; CDR3 protein: CAFECVFYGYTF; CDR3 DNA: TGTGCCTTTGAATGCGTTTTCTATGGCTACACCTTC
J gene: TRBJ2-5; D gene: TRBD2; clone size: few; V gene: TRBV3-1; CDR3 protein: CASSRLAGATGETQYF; CDR3 DNA: TGTGCCAGCAGCAGACTAGCGGGGGCCACGGGAGAGACCCAGTACTTC
J gene: TRBJ1-1; D gene: -; clone size: -; V gene: TRBV12-3/TRBV12-4; CDR3 protein: CASSLGYSDTEAFF; CDR3 DNA: TGTGCCAGCAGTTTAGGCTACAGTGACACTGAAGCTTTCTTT
J gene: TRBJ2-1; D gene: TRBD2; clone size: few; V gene: TRBV29-1; CDR3 protein: CSVDGLTSGRDFNEQFF; CDR3 DNA: TGCAGCGTTGATGGTTTGACTAGCGGGAGGGACTTCAATGAGCAGTTCTTC
J gene: TRBJ2-5; D gene: -; clone size: few; V gene: TRBV7-3; CDR3 protein: CASSRGRQETQYF; CDR3 DNA: TGTGCCAGCAGCAGAGGCCGCCAAGAGACCCAGTACTTC
J gene: TRBJ1-1; D gene: TRBD1; clone size: -; V gene: TRBV5-1; CDR3 protein: CASSWGDRSLNTEAFF; CDR3 DNA: TGCGCCAGCAGCTGGGGGGACAGGAGCCTGAACACTGAAGCTTTCTTT
J gene: TRBJ1-6; D gene: -; clone size: -; V gene: TRBV7-6; CDR3 protein: CASSSTGGSPLHF; CDR3 DNA: TGTGCCAGCAGCTCGACAGGCGGCTCACCCCTCCACTTT
J gene: TRBJ2-5; D gene: TRBD2; clone size: -; V gene: TRBV29-1; CDR3 protein: CSVGSSGRALETQYF; CDR3 DNA: TGCAGCGTTGGGAGTAGCGGGAGGGCGTTAGAGACCCAGTACTTC
J gene: TRBJ2-3; D gene: TRBD2; clone size: -; V gene: TRBV29-1; CDR3 protein: CSAIGRGGSTDTQYF; CDR3 DNA: TGCAGCGCCATAGGGCGGGGGGGAAGCACAGATACGCAGTATTTT
J gene: TRBJ2-2; D gene: TRBD1; clone size: -; V gene: TRBV27; CDR3 protein: CASSFGQGARTGELFF; CDR3 DNA: TGTGCCAGCAGTTTCGGGCAGGGGGCACGCACCGGGGAGCTGTTTTTT
J gene: TRBJ2-3; D gene: TRBD2; clone size: few; V gene: TRBV14; CDR3 protein: CASSQGYSGGADTQYF; CDR3 DNA: TGTGCCAGCAGCCAAGGATATAGCGGGGGGGCAGATACGCAGTATTTT
J gene: TRBJ1-4; D gene: -; clone size: many; V gene: TRBV19; CDR3 protein: CASSSGTAEGVRLFF; CDR3 DNA: TGTGCCAGTAGTAGCGGGACCGCGGAGGGTGTTAGACTGTTTTTT
J gene: TRBJ1-5; D gene: -; clone size: few; V gene: TRBV7-9; CDR3 protein: CASSNARQPQHF; CDR3 DNA: TGTGCCAGCAGCAATGCGAGGCAGCCCCAGCATTTT
J gene: TRBJ2-1; D gene: TRBD2; clone size: many; V gene: TRBV25-1; CDR3 protein: CASRPGGGSSYNEQFF; CDR3 DNA: TGTGCCAGCAGACCTGGGGGGGGGAGCTCCTACAATGAGCAGTTCTTC
J gene: TRBJ1-1; D gene: TRBD1; clone size: -; V gene: TRBV27; CDR3 protein: CASSPPGQPNTEAFF; CDR3 DNA: TGTGCCAGCAGTCCACCGGGACAGCCGAACACTGAAGCTTTCTTT
J gene: TRBJ2-3; D gene: -; clone size: few; V gene: TRBV2; CDR3 protein: CASSEAQAWRTDTQYF; CDR3 DNA: TGTGCCAGCAGTGAAGCGCAAGCGTGGCGGACGGATACGCAGTATTTT
J gene: TRBJ1-1; D gene: -; clone size: -; V gene: TRBV9; CDR3 protein: CASSVQGRGNTEAFF; CDR3 DNA: TGTGCCAGCAGCGTGCAGGGGAGGGGAAACACTGAAGCTTTCTTT
J gene: TRBJ1-1; D gene: -; clone size: few; V gene: TRBV5-1; CDR3 protein: CASSPFGGTEAFF; CDR3 DNA: TGCGCCAGCAGCCCCTTCGGGGGGACTGAAGCTTTCTTT
J gene: TRBJ2-7; D gene: -; clone size: many; V gene: TRBV6-5; CDR3 protein: CASGEPPHYAQYF; CDR3 DNA: TGTGCCTCGGGCGAGCCACCCCATTACGCGCAGTACTTC
J gene: TRBJ2-1; D gene: -; clone size: -; V gene: TRBV9; CDR3 protein: CASSVLAGSSYNEQFF; CDR3 DNA: TGTGCCAGCAGCGTACTAGCTGGCAGCTCCTACAATGAGCAGTTCTTC
J gene: TRBJ1-2; D gene: -; clone size: -; V gene: TRBV4-1; CDR3 protein: CASSQQVWGGGGYTF; CDR3 DNA: TGCGCCAGCAGCCAACAGGTTTGGGGGGGCGGCGGCTACACCTTC
J gene: TRBJ1-5; D gene: -; clone size: few; V gene: TRBV5-6; CDR3 protein: CASSLAGQISNQPQHF; CDR3 DNA: TGTGCCAGCAGCTTGGCGGGACAAATTAGCAATCAGCCCCAGCATTTT
J gene: TRBJ2-4; D gene: -; clone size: few; V gene: TRBV15; CDR3 protein: CATSVGEKNIQYF; CDR3 DNA: TGTGCCACCAGCGTAGGGGAGAAAAACATTCAGTACTTC